These 13 T cell receptor beta chains were all obtained from the same sample, sequenced in a study of T-cell memory formation after mild COVID-19. Via MiXCR, TCRdb re-called the 5' RACE reads, giving one row per CDR3 protein. The sample lists 120,000 to 150,000 distinct CDR3 sequences; about 19% were seen once. The source material was PBMCs or a T cell subset sorted from them (not recorded which). These receptor sequences come from an adult woman who had mild COVID-19 (a few samples of this study predate the infection). Cell type and time point are not known.

This clonotype was counted a few times. This chain joins TRBV7-2 and TRBJ2-3; tentatively, D is TRBD1 (5 bases). The CDR3 loop spans 15 amino acids. Between the trimmed V and J ends, which lost 0 bases and 0 bases, there was a span of 7 bases. Per the germline V gene, CDR1 is SGHTA and CDR2 is FQGNSA. CDR3 nucleotide sequence: TGTGCCAGCAGCTTAGCGGCAGGGAGCACAGATACGCAGTATTTT. Translating gives CASSLAAGSTDTQYF.

The CDR3 nucleotides read TGCGCCAGCAGCTTGGAAGGTCCGGCTCGTGGCTACACCTTC. It specifies CASSLEGPARGYTF. V and J are TRBV5-1 and TRBJ1-2; D is unclear. The CDR3 has 14 amino acids. Germline V lookup: CDR1 SGHRS, CDR2 YFSETQ. V was clipped by 0 bases and J by 7 bases, with 13 bases between them.

Only a few counts were recorded for this clonotype. The CDR3 DNA follows: TGTGCCAGCAGTTACTCGCCAGGGAGGACTGAAGCTTTCTTT. Encoded protein: CASSYSPGRTEAFF. J is TRBJ1-1 and V is TRBV6-5; D possibly corresponds to TRBD1 (5 bases). The CDR3 is 14 amino acids. Germline loops: CDR1 MNHEY, CDR2 SVGAGI. V was clipped by 0 bases and J by 5 bases, with 10 bases between them.

A few counts support this clonotype. The chain joins TRBV24-1 to TRBJ2-1; 7 bases match TRBD1. Trimming at V came to 2 bases and at J to 2 bases, leaving 11 bases not matched to a gene. Germline V gene lookup returns CDR1 KGHDR and CDR2 SFDVKD. This CDR3 is built from 18 residues. The chain's CDR3 is CATSDSRTGPIAYNEQFF. CDR3 nucleotide sequence: TGTGCCACCAGTGATTCCCGGACAGGCCCGATTGCCTACAATGAGCAGTTCTTC.

This clonotype was seen many times. The chain carries TRBV7-9 and TRBJ2-7; 7 positions match TRBD1. The germline V gene encodes CDR1 SEHNR and CDR2 FQNEAQ (reference sequence). Unmatched junction bases numbered 5, after V lost 3 bases and J lost 3 bases. The CDR3 has 14 residues. The CDR3 DNA reads TGTGCCAGCAGCTTGGGACAGAATTACTACGAGCAGTACTTC. Its protein is CASSLGQNYYEQYF.

This clonotype was detected a few times. The chain joins TRBV20-1 to TRBJ1-2, with TRBD1 matching over 9 bases. V was pared by 2 bases and J by 7 bases, with 11 bases of the junction left unmatched. CDR3 size: 15 residues. CDR1 and CDR2 (germline): DFQATT, SNEGSKA (reference sequence). The CDR3 coding sequence is TGCAGTGCTAGACAAGAAGGTCGGACAGGGGTTGGCTACACCTTC. Translated, it gives CSARQEGRTGVGYTF.

This clonotype was seen a handful of times. The rearrangement joins TRBV5-1 to TRBJ2-7; 8 positions match TRBD1. This CDR3 region has 15 residues. The V and J ends lost 2 bases and 5 bases, in that order; junction bases with no gene match: 9. Germline V CDR1 and CDR2: SGHRS, YFSETQ. DNA of the CDR3: TGCGCCAGCAGCTTCGGACAGGGAGTACGAGACGAGCAGTACTTC. Its protein product is CASSFGQGVRDEQYF.

This clonotype was seen a handful of times. This chain links TRBV4-1 with TRBJ2-3; 9 bases agree with TRBD2. The CDR3 is made up of 18 amino acids. Germline CDR1 reads MGHRA; CDR2 reads YSYEKL. The V segment lost 0 bases and the J segment 1 base; nucleotides outside the gene matches: 8. CDR3 amino acids: CASSQDSGLAGGTDTQYF. The CDR3 DNA follows: TGCGCCAGCAGCCAAGATTCAGGGTTAGCGGGGGGCACAGATACGCAGTATTTT.

CDR3 amino acids: CASSLGRQSRVDNEQFF. The CDR3 coding sequence is TGCGCCAGCAGCTTGGGGAGGCAAAGCAGGGTCGACAATGAGCAGTTCTTC. The rearrangement links TRBV5-1 to TRBJ2-1; D possibly uses TRBD1 or TRBD2 (5 bases each). The germline V gene has CDR1 SGHRS and CDR2 YFSETQ. V dropped 0 bases and J dropped 5 bases, with 18 bases sitting between them. The CDR3 sequence is 17 residues long.

CDR3 nucleotides: TGTGCCACCAGCAGAGAAGAGACAGTCCCTGGCTACACCTTC. This encodes CATSREETVPGYTF. J is TRBJ1-2 and V is TRBV15; TRBD1 might be the D (5 bases). Germline-derived CDR1 and CDR2 are LNHNV and YYDKDF (reference sequence). With 0 bases removed from V and 7 bases from J, the gap between germline ends came to 12 bases. The CDR3 is 14 residues long.

V is TRBV12-3 or TRBV12-4 and J is TRBJ2-1, with TRBD1 matching over 7 bases. The CDR3 covers 10 residues. Germline trimming cut 5 bases from V and 15 bases from J; bases unmatched to any gene: 4. The CDR3 DNA follows: TGTGCCAGCAGTCAGGGGGTAGGGTTCTTC. Amino acid sequence: CASSQGVGFF.

This clonotype was seen only a few times. This chain links TRBV12-3 or TRBV12-4 with TRBJ2-5; D might be TRBD2 (6 bases). Trimming left V 6 bases short and J 1 base short, with 18 bases between. The CDR3 is 16 amino acids. In DNA, the CDR3 is TGTGCCAGCAGCCCGCCGGATGGCGGGGCCCAAGAGACCCAGTACTTC. Encoded protein: CASSPPDGGAQETQYF.

The chain uses TRBV7-9 and TRBJ2-2; D possibly uses TRBD1 or TRBD2 (5 bases each). V gave up 1 base and J gave up 3 bases, with 21 bases separating them. Looked up from germline, CDR1 is SEHNR and CDR2 is FQNEAQ (reference sequence). The CDR3 runs 19 residues. CDR3 region: CASSLEPGIGVTDTGELFF. The CDR3 DNA sequence: TGTGCCAGCAGCTTAGAACCCGGGATAGGGGTCACGGACACCGGGGAGCTGTTTTTT.